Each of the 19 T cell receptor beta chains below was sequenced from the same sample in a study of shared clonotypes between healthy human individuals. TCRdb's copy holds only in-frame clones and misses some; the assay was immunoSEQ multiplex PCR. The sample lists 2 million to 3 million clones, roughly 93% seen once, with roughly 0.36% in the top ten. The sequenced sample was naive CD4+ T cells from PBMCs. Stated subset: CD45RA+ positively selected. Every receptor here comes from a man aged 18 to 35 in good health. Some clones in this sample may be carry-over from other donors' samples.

CDR3 DNA sequence: TGTGCCAGCAGTTCCCCTCGGCTAGCGGCCTCCTCCTACGAGCAGTACTTC. It yields the protein CASSSPRLAASSYEQYF. The V gene is TRBV28, the J gene TRBJ2-7; the match to TRBD2 covers 7 bases. In germline, CDR1 is MDHEN, CDR2 SYDVKM. Germline trimming cut 4 bases from V and 0 bases from J; bases unmatched to any gene: 12. CDR3 length equals 17 residues.

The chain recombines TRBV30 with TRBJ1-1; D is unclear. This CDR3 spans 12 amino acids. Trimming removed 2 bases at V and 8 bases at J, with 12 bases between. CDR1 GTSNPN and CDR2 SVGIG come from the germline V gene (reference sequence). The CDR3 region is CAWSRSPLEAFF. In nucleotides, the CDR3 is TGTGCCTGGAGTAGATCGCCCCTGGAAGCTTTCTTT.

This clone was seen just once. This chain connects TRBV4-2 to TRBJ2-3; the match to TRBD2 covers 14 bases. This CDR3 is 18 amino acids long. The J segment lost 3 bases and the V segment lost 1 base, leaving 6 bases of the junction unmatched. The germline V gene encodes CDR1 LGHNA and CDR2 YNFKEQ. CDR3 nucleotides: TGTGCCAGCAGCCAAGGGACTAGCGGGAGGAAGGTAACAGATACGCAGTATTTT. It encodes CASSQGTSGRKVTDTQYF.

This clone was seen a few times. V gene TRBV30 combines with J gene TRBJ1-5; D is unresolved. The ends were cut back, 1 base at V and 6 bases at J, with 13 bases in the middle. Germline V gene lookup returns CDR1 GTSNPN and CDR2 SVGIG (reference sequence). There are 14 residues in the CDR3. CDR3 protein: CAWSGTWEGQPQHF. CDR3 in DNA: TGTGCCTGGAGTGGTACCTGGGAGGGTCAGCCCCAGCATTTT.

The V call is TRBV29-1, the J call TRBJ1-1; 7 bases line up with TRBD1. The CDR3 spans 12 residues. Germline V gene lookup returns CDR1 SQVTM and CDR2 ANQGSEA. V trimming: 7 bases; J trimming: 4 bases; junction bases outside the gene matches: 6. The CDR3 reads CSADRAGTEAFF. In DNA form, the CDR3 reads TGCAGCGCCGACAGGGCGGGCACTGAAGCTTTCTTT. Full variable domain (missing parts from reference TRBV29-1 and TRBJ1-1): SAVISQKPSRDICQRGTSLTIQCQVDSQVTMMFWYRQQPGQSLTLIATANQGSEATYESGFVIDKFPISRPNLTFSTLTVSNMSPEDSSIYLCSADRAGTEAFFGQGTRLTVV.

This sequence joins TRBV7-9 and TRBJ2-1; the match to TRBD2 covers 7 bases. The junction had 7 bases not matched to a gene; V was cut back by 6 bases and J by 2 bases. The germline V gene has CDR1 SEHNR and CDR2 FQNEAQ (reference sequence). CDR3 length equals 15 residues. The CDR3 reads CASRPGTNTYNEQFF. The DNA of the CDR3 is TGTGCCAGCAGACCCGGGACTAACACCTACAATGAGCAGTTCTTC.

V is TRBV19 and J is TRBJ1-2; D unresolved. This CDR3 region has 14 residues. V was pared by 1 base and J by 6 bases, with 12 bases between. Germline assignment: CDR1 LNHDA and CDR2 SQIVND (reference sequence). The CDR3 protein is CASSIGGSANGYTF. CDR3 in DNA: TGTGCCAGTAGTATAGGGGGATCAGCGAATGGCTACACCTTC.

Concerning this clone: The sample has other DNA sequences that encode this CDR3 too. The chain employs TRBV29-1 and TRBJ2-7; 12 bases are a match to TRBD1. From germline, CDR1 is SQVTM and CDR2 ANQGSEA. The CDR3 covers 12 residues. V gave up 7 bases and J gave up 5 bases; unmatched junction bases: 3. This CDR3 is CSAGQGADEQYF. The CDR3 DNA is TGCAGCGCGGGACAGGGGGCAGACGAGCAGTACTTC.

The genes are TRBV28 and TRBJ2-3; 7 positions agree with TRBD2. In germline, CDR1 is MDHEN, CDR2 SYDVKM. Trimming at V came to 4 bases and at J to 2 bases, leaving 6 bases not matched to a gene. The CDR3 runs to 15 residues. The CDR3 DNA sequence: TGTGCCAGCAGTTCAGGCGGGAGATCCACAGATACGCAGTATTTT. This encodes CASSSGGRSTDTQYF.

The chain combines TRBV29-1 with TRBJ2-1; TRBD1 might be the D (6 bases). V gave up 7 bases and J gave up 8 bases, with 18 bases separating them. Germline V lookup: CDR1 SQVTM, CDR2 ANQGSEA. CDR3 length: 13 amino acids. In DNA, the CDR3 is TGCAGCGCCGAGGTGGGGGCCGACGATGAGCAGTTCTTC. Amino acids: CSAEVGADDEQFF.

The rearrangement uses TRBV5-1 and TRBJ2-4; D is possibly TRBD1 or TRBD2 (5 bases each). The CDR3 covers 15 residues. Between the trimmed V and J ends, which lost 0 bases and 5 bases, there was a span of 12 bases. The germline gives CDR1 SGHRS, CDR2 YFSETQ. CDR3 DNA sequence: TGCGCCAGCAGCTTGGTGGGGACCGGAGAAAACATTCAGTACTTC. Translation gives CASSLVGTGENIQYF.

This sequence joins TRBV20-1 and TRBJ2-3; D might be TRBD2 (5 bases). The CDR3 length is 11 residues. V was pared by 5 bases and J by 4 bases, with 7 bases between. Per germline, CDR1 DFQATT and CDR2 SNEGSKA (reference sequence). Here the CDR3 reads CSAVGADTQYF. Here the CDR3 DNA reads TGCAGTGCTGTGGGAGCAGATACGCAGTATTTT.

DNA of the CDR3: TGCGCCAGCAGCTTGGCCCCGGGCGTAGGGCAGCCCCAGCATTTT. It encodes CASSLAPGVGQPQHF. The chain has TRBV5-1 and TRBJ1-5, with no clear D. This CDR3 is built from 15 residues. Trimming shortened V by 0 bases and J by 7 bases, and 14 bases separated the two germline ends. Germline V lookup: CDR1 SGHRS, CDR2 YFSETQ. Full variable domain (remainder filled in from reference TRBV5-1 and TRBJ1-5): KAGVTQTPRYLIKTRGQQVTLSCSPISGHRSVSWYQQTPGQGLQFLFEYFSETQRNKGNFPGRFSGRQFSNSRSEMNVSTLELGDSALYLCASSLAPGVGQPQHFGDGTRLSIL.

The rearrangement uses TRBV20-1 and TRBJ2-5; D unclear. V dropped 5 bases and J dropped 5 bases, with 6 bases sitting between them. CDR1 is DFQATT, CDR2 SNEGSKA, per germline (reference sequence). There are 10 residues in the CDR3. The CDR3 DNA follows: TGCAGTGCTTTAGACGAGACCCAGTACTTC. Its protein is CSALDETQYF.

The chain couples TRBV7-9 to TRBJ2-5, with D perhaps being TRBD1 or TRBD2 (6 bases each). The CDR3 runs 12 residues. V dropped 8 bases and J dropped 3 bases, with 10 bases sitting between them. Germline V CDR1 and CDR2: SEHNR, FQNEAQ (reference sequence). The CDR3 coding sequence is TGTGCCAGCGGGGGGCGCGAAGAGACCCAGTACTTC. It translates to CASGGREETQYF. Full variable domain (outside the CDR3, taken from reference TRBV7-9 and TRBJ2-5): DTGVSQNPRHKITKRGQNVTFRCDPISEHNRLYWYRQTLGQGPEFLTYFQNEAQLEKSRLLSDRFSAERPKGSFSTLEIQRTEQGDSAMYLCASGGREETQYFGPGTRLLVL.

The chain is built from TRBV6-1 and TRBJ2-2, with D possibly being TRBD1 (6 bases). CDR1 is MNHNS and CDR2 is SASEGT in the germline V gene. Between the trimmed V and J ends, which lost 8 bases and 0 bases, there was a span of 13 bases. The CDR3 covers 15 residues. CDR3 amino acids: CASSRGNTNTGELFF. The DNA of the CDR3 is TGTGCCAGCTCCAGGGGCAACACGAACACCGGGGAGCTGTTTTTT.

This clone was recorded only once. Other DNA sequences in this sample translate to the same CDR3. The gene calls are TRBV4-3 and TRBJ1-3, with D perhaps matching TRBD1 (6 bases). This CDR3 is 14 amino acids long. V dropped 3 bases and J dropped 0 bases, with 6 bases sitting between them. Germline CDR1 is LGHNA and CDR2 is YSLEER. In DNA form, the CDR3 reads TGCGCCAGCAGCCAGGACAGCTCTGGAAACACCATATATTTT. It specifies CASSQDSSGNTIYF.

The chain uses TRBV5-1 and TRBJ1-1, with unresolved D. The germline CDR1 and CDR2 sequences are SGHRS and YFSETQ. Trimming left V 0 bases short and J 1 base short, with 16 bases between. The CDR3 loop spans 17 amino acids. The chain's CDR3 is CASSLDGQPWSNTEAFF. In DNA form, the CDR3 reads TGCGCCAGCAGCTTGGATGGGCAGCCCTGGTCGAACACTGAAGCTTTCTTT.

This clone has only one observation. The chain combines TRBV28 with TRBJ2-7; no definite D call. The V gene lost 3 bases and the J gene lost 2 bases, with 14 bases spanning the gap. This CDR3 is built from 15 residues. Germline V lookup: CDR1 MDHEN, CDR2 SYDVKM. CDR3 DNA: TGTGCCAGCAGTTTCGTCTCCGAGACCCCCTACGAGCAGTACTTC. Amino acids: CASSFVSETPYEQYF.